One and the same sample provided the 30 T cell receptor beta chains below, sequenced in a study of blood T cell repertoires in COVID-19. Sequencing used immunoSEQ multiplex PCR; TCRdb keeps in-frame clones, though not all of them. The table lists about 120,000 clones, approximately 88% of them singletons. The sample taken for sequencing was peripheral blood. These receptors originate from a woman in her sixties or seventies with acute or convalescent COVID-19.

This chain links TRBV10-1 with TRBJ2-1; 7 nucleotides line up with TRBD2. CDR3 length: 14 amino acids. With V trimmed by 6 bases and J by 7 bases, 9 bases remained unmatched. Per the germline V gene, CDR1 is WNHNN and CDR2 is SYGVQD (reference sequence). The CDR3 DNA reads TGCGCCAGCAGCGAAGGACTAGTAGGTAATGAGCAGTTCTTC. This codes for CASSEGLVGNEQFF.

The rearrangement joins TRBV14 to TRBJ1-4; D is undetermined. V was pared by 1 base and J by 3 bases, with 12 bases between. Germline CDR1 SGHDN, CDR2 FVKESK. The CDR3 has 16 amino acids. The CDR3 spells CASSQVPGLANEKLFF. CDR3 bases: TGTGCCAGCAGCCAAGTTCCCGGTCTAGCTAATGAAAAACTGTTTTTT.

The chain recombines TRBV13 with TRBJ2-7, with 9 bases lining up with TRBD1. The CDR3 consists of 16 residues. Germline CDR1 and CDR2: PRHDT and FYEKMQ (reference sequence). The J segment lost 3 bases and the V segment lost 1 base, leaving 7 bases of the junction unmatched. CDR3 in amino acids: CASSLEAGTGSYEQYF. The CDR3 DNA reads TGTGCCAGCAGCTTAGAAGCCGGGACAGGGAGCTACGAGCAGTACTTC.

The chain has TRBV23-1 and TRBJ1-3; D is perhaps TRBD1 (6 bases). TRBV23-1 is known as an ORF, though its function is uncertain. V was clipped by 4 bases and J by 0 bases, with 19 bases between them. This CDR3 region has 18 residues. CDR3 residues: CASSRTGQPGHSGNTIYF. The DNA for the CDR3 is TGCGCCAGCAGTCGGACTGGACAGCCTGGTCACTCTGGAAACACCATATATTTT.

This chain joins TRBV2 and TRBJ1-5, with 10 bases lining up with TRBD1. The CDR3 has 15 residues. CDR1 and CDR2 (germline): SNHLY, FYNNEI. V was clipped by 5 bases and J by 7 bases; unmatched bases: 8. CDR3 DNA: TGTGCCAGCAGTCGATGGACAGGGGGTTCCCAGCCCCAGCATTTT. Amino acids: CASSRWTGGSQPQHF.

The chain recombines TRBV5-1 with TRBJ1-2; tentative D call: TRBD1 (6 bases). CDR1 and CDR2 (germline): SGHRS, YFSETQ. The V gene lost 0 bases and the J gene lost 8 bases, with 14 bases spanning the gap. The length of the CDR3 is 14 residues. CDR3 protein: CASSLGGGAGGYTF. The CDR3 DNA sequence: TGCGCCAGCAGCTTGGGCGGGGGGGCAGGAGGCTACACCTTC.

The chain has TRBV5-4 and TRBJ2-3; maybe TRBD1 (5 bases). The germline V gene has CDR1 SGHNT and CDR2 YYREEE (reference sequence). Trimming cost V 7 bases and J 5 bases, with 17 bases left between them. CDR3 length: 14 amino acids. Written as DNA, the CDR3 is TGTGCCAGCCGTATCCAGGGCGCCGGAGATACGCAGTATTTT. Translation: CASRIQGAGDTQYF.

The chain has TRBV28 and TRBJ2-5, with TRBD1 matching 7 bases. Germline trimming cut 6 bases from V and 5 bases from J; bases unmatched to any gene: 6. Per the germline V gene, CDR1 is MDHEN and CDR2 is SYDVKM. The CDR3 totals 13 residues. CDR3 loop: CASSLDRVETQYF. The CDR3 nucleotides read TGTGCCAGCAGCCTCGACAGGGTTGAGACCCAGTACTTC. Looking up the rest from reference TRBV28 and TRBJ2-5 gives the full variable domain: DVKVTQSSRYLVKRTGEKVFLECVQDMDHENMFWYRQDPGLGLRLIYFSYDVKMKEKGDIPEGYSVSREKKERFSLILESASTNQTSMYLCASSLDRVETQYFGPGTRLLVL.

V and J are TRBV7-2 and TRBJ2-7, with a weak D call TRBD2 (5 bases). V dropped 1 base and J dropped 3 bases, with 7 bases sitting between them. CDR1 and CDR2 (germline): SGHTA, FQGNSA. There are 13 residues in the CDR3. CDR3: CASSLDGNYEQYF. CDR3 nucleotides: TGTGCCAGCAGCTTAGACGGGAACTACGAGCAGTACTTC.

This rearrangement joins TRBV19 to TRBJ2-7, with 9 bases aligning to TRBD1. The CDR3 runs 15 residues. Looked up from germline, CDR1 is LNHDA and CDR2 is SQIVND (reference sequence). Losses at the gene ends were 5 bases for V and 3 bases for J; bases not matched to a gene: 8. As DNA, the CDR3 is TGTGCCAGTAGTTTGGGACAGGGCCTTTACTACGAGCAGTACTTC. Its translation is CASSLGQGLYYEQYF.

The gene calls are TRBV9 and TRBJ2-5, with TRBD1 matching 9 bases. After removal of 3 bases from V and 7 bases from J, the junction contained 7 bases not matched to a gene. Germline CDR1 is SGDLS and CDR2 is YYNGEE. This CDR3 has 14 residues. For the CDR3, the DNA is TGTGCCAGCAGCGCCACAGGGGGCGGGGCGACCCAGTACTTC. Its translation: CASSATGGGATQYF. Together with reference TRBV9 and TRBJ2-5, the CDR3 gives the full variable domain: DSGVTQTPKHLITATGQRVTLRCSPRSGDLSVYWYQQSLDQGLQFLIQYYNGEERAKGNILERFSAQQFPDLHSELNLSSLELGDSALYFCASSATGGGATQYFGPGTRLLVL.

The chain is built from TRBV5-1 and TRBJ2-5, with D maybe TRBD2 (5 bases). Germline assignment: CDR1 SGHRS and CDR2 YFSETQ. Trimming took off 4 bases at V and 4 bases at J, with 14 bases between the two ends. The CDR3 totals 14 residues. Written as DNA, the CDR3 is TGCGCCAGCAGCGTTGGAGTCGGGGTAGAGACCCAGTACTTC. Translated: CASSVGVGVETQYF.

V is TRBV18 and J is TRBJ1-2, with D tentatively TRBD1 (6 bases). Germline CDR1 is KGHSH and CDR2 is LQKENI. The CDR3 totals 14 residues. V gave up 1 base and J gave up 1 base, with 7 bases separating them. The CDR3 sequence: CASSPQGDNYGYTF. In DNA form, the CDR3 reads TGTGCCAGCTCACCACAGGGGGATAACTATGGCTACACCTTC.

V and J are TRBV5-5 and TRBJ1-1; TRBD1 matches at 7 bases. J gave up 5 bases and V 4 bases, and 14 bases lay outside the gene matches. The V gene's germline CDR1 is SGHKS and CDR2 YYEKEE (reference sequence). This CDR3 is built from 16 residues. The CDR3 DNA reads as TGTGCCAGCAGCCTTAGACAGGGTATTGGTGATACTGAAGCTTTCTTT. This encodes CASSLRQGIGDTEAFF.

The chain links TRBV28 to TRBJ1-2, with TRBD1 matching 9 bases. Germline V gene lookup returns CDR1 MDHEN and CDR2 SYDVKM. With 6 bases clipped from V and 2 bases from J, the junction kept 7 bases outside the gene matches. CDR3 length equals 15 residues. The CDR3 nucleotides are TGTGCCAGCAGGACGGGACAGGGCTCGAACTATGGCTACACCTTC. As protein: CASRTGQGSNYGYTF.

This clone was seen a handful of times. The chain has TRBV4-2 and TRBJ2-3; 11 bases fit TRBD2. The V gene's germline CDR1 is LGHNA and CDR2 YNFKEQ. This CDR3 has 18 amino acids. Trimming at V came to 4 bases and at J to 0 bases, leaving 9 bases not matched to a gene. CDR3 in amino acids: CASSLGGGLAASTDTQYF. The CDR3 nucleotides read TGTGCCAGCAGCCTAGGGGGGGGACTAGCGGCTAGCACAGATACGCAGTATTTT.

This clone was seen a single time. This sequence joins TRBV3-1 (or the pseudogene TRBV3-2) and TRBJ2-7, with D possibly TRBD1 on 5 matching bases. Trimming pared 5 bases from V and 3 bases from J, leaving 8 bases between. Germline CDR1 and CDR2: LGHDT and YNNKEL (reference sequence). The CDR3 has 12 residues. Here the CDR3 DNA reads TGTGCCAGCAGCTCCGACAGCTACGAGCAGTACTTC. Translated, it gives CASSSDSYEQYF.

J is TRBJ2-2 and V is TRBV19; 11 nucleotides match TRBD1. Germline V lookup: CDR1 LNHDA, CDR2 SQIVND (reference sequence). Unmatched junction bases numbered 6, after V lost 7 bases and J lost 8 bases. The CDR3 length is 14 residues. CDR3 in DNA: TGTGCCAGTACCCCCGGGACAGGGGGAGGGGAGCTGTTTTTT. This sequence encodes CASTPGTGGGELFF.

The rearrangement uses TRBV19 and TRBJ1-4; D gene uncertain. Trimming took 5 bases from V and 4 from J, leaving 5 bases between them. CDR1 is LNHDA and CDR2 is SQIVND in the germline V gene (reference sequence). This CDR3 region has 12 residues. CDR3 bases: TGTGCCAGTAGTCGTCTTAATGAAAAACTGTTTTTT. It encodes CASSRLNEKLFF.

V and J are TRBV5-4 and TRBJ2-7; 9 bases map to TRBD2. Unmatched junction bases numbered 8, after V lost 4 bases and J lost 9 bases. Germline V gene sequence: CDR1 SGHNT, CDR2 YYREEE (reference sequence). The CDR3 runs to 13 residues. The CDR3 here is CASSQGLASGQYF. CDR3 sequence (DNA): TGTGCCAGCAGCCAGGGACTAGCCTCTGGGCAGTACTTC.

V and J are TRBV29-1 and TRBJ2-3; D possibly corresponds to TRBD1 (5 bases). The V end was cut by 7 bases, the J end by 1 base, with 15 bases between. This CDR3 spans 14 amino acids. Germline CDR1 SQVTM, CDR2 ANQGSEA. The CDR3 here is CSARSGAGTDTQYF. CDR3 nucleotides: TGCAGCGCCCGGAGTGGGGCAGGCACAGATACGCAGTATTTT.

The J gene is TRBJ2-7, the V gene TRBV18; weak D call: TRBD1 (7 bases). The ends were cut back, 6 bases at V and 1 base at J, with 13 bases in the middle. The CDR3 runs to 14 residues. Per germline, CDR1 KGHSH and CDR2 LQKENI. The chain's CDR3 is CASSRGQSSYEQYF. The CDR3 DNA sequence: TGTGCCAGCTCGCGGGGACAGTCTTCCTACGAGCAGTACTTC.

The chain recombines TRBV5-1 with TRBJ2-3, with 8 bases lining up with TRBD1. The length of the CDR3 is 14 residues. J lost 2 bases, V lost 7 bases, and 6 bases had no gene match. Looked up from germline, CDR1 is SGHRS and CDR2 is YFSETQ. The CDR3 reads CASRQGIITDTQYF. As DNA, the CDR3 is TGCGCCAGCCGACAGGGGATAATCACAGATACGCAGTATTTT. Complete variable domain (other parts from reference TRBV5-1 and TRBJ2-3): KAGVTQTPRYLIKTRGQQVTLSCSPISGHRSVSWYQQTPGQGLQFLFEYFSETQRNKGNFPGRFSGRQFSNSRSEMNVSTLELGDSALYLCASRQGIITDTQYFGPGTRLTVL.

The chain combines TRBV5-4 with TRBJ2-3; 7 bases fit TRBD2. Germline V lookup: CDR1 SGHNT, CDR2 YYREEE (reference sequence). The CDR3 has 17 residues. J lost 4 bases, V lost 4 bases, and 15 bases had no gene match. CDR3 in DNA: TGTGCCAGCAGCCCCTTGCCTAGCGGACTCCAGGCAGATACGCAGTATTTT. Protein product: CASSPLPSGLQADTQYF.

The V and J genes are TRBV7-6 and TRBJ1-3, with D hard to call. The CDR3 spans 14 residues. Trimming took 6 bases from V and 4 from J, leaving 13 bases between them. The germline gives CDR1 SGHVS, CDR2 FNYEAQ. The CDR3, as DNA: TGTGCCAGCAGTTCCCCAAAAGAGGGAAACACCATATATTTT. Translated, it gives CASSSPKEGNTIYF.

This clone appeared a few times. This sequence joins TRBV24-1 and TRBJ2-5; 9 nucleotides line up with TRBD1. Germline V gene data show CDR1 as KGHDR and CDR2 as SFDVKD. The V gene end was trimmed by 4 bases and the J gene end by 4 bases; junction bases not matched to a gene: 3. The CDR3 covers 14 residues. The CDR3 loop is CATSDPTGGETQYF. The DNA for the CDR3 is TGTGCCACCAGTGACCCGACAGGGGGAGAGACCCAGTACTTC.

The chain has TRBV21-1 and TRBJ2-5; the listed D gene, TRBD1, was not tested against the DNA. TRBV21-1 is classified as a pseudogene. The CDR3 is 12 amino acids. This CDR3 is CASRGQGETQYF. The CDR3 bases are TGTGCCAGCCGGGGACAGGGGGAGACCCAGTACTTC.

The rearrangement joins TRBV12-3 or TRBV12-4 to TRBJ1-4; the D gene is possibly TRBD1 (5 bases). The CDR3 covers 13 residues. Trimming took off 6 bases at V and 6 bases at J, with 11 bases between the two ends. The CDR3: CASRTGRDEKLFF. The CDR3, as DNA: TGTGCCAGCAGAACAGGACGGGATGAAAAACTGTTTTTT.

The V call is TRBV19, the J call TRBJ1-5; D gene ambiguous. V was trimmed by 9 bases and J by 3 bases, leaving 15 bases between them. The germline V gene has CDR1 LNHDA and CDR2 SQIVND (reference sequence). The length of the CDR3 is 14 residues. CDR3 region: CASHTRYPNQPQHF. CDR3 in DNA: TGTGCCAGCCACACCCGTTATCCCAATCAGCCCCAGCATTTT. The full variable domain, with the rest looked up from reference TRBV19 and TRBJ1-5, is DGGITQSPKYLFRKEGQNVTLSCEQNLNHDAMYWYRQDPGQGLRLIYYSQIVNDFQKGDIAEGYSVSREKKESFPLTVTSAQKNPTAFYLCASHTRYPNQPQHFGDGTRLSIL.

CDR3 in amino acids: CASSLEVAGGRADTQYF. The CDR3 bases are TGTGCCAGCAGCTTGGAAGTAGCGGGGGGTAGGGCAGATACGCAGTATTTT. The V and J genes are TRBV5-6 and TRBJ2-3; 10 bases align to TRBD2. J lost 4 bases, V lost 0 bases, and 8 bases had no gene match. The CDR3 extends over 17 amino acids. Germline CDR1 reads SGHDT; CDR2 reads YYEEEE.